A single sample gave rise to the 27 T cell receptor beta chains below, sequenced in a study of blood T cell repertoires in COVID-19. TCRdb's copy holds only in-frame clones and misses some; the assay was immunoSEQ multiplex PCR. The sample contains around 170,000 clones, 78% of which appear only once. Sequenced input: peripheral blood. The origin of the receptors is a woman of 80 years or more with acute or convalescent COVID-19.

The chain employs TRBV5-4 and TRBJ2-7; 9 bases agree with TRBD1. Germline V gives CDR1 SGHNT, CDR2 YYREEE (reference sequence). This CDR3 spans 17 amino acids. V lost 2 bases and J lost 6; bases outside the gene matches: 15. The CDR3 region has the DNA TGTGCCAGCAGCTTTCCCGGGACAGGGAGACAGACGGGCGAGCAGTACTTC. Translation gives CASSFPGTGRQTGEQYF.

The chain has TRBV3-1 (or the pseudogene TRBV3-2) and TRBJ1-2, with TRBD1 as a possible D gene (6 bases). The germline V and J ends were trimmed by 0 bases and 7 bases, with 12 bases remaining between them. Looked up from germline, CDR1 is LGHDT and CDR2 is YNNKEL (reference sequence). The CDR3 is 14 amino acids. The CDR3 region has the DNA TGTGCCAGCAGCCAAGATATCCACAGGGTTGGCTACACCTTC. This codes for CASSQDIHRVGYTF.

CDR3 amino acids: CASSHDSFNEQFF. The CDR3 DNA is TGCGCCAGCAGCCACGACAGTTTCAATGAGCAGTTCTTC. This rearrangement joins TRBV5-1 to TRBJ2-1; a weak D match, TRBD1 (5 bases). CDR1 is SGHRS and CDR2 is YFSETQ in the germline V gene. This CDR3 has 13 amino acids. V lost 4 bases to trimming and J lost 6 bases, with 11 bases between them.

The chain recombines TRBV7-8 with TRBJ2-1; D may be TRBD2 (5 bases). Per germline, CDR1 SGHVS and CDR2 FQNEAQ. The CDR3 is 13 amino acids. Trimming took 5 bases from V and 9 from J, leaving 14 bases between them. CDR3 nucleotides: TGTGCCAGCAGCCCGGGATCCCGGGGTGAGCAGTTCTTC. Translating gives CASSPGSRGEQFF.

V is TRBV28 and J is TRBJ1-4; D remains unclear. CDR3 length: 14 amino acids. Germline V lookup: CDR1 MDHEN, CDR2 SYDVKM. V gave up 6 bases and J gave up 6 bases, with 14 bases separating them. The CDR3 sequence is CASSTARHDEKLFF. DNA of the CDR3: TGTGCCAGCAGCACTGCCCGACATGATGAAAAACTGTTTTTT.

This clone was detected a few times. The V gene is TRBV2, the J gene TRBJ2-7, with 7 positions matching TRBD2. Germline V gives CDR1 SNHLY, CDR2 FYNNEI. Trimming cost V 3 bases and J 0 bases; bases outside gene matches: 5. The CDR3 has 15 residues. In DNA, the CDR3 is TGTGCCAGCAGTGATAGCGGGTTGAACTCCTACGAGCAGTACTTC. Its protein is CASSDSGLNSYEQYF.

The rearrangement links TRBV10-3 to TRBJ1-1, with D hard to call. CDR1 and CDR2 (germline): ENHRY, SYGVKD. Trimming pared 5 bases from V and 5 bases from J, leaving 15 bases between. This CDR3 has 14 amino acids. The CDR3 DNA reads TGTGCCATCAGTCGACTCCCGGGAGAGACTGAAGCTTTCTTT. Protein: CAISRLPGETEAFF.

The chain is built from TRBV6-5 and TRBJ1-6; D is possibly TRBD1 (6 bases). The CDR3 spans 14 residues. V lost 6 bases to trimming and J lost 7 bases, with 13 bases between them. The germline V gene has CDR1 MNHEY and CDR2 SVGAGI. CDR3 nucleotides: TGTGCCAGCAGCGCTACAGGGCGGAATTCACCCCTCCACTTT. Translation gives CASSATGRNSPLHF.

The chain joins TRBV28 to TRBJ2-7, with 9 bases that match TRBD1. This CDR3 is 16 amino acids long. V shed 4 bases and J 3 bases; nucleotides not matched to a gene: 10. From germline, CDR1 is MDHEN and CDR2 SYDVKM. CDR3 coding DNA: TGTGCCAGCAGTTCGAAAACCGGGACAGGGAGCTACGAGCAGTACTTC. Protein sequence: CASSSKTGTGSYEQYF.

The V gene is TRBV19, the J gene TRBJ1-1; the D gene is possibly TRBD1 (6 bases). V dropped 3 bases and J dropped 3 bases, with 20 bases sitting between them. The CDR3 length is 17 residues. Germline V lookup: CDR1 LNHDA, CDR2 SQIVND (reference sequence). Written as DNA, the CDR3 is TGTGCCAGTAGTATCACCAGGGGAAGTCGTTTTGACACTGAAGCTTTCTTT. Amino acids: CASSITRGSRFDTEAFF.

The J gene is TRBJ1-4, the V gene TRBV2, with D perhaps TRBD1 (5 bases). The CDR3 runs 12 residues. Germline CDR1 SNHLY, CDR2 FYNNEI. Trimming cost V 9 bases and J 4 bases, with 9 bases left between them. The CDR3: CASSQGNEKLFF. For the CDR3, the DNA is TGTGCCAGTTCGCAGGGTAATGAAAAACTGTTTTTT.

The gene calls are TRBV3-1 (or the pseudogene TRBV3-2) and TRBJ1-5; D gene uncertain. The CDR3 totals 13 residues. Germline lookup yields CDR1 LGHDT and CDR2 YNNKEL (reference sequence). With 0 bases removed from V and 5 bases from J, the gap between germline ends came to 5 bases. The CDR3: CASSQDEDQPQHF. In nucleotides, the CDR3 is TGTGCCAGCAGCCAAGATGAGGATCAGCCCCAGCATTTT.

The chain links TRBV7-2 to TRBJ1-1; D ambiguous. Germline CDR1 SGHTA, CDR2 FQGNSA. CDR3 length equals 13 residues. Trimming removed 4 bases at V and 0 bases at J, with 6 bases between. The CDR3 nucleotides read TGTGCCAGCAGCTCTTACTTGAACACTGAAGCTTTCTTT. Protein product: CASSSYLNTEAFF.

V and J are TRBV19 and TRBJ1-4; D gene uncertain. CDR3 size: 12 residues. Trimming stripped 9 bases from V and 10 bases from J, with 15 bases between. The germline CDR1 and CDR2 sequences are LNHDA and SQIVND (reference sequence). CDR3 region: CASRPLGGKLFF. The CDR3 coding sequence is TGTGCCAGCCGCCCCCTCGGTGGAAAACTGTTTTTT.

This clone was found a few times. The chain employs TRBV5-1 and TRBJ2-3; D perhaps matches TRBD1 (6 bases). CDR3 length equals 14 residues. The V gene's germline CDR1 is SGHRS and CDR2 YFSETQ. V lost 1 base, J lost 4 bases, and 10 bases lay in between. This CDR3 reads CASSLLQGPDTQYF. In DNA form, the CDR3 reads TGCGCCAGCAGCTTGCTTCAGGGGCCAGATACGCAGTATTTT. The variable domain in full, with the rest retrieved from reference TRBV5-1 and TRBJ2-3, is KAGVTQTPRYLIKTRGQQVTLSCSPISGHRSVSWYQQTPGQGLQFLFEYFSETQRNKGNFPGRFSGRQFSNSRSEMNVSTLELGDSALYLCASSLLQGPDTQYFGPGTRLTVL.

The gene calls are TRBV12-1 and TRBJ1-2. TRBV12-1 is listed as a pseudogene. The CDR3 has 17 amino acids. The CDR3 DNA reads TGTGCCAGCAGCTGGCCGTTTAGGTGGGGGGTGATTTATGGCTACACCTTC. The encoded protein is CASSWPFRWGVIYGYTF.

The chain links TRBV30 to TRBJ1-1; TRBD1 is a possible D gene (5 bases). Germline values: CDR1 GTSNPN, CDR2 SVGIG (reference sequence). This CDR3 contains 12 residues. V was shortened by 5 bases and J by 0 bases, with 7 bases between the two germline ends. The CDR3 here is CAWGQMNTEAFF. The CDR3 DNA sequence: TGTGCCTGGGGACAAATGAACACTGAAGCTTTCTTT.

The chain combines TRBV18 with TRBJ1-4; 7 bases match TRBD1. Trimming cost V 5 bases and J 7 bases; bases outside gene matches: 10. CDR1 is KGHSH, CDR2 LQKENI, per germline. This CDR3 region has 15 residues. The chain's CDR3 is CASSSNRGIGEKLFF. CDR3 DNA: TGTGCCAGCTCATCAAACAGGGGAATCGGTGAAAAACTGTTTTTT. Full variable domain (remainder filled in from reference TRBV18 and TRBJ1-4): NAGVMQNPRHLVRRRGQEARLRCSPMKGHSHVYWYRQLPEEGLKFMVYLQKENIIDESGMPKERFSAEFPKEGPSILRIQQVVRGDSAAYFCASSSNRGIGEKLFFGSGTQLSVL.

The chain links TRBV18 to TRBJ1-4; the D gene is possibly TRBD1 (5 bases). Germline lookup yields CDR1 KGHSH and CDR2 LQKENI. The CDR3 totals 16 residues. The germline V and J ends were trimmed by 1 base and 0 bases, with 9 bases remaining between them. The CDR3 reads CASSPRQGSTNEKLFF. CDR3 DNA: TGTGCCAGCTCACCACGGCAGGGTTCAACTAATGAAAAACTGTTTTTT.

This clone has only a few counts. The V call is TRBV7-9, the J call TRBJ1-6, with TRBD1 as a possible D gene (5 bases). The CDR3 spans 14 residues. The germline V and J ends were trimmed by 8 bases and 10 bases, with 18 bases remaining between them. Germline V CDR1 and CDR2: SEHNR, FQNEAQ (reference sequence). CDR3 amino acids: CASELGPRASPLHF. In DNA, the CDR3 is TGTGCCAGCGAGTTGGGACCGCGGGCCTCACCCCTCCACTTT.

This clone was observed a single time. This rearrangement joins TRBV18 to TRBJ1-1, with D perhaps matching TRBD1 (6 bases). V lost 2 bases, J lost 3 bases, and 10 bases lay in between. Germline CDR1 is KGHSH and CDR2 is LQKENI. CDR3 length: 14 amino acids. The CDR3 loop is CASSPRRTDTEAFF. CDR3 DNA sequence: TGTGCCAGCTCACCAAGGCGGACAGACACTGAAGCTTTCTTT.

The chain's CDR3 is CASSPPAGIYNEQFF. The CDR3 nucleotides read TGTGCCAGCAGCCCACCAGCGGGGATTTACAATGAGCAGTTCTTC. This chain links TRBV5-4 with TRBJ2-1; 7 bases align to TRBD2. Trimming at V came to 4 bases and at J to 4 bases, leaving 8 bases not matched to a gene. CDR3 length: 15 residues. Germline V gives CDR1 SGHNT, CDR2 YYREEE (reference sequence).

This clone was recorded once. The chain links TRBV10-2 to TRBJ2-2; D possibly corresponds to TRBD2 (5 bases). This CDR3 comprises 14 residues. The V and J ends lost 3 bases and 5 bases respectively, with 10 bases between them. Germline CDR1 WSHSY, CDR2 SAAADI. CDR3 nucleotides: TGCGCCAGCAGTGAAATCGGAGGTACCGGGGAGCTGTTTTTT. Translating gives CASSEIGGTGELFF.

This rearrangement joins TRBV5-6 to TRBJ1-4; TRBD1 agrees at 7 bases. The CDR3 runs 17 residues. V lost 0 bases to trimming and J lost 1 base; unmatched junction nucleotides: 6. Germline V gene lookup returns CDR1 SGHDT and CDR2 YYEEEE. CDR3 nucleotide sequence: TGTGCCAGCAGCTTGGAGACAGGGCGGAGAACTAATGAAAAACTGTTTTTT. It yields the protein CASSLETGRRTNEKLFF.

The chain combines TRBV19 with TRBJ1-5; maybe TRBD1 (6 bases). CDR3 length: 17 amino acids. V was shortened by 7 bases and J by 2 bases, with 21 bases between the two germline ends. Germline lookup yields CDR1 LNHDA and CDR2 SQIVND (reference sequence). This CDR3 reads CASNGGQVGARNQPQHF. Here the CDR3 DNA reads TGTGCCAGTAACGGGGGGCAAGTGGGGGCTCGCAATCAGCCCCAGCATTTT.

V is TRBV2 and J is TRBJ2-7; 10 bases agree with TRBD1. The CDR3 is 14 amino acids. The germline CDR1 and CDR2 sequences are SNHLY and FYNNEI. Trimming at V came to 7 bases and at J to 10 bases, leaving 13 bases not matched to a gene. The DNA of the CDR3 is TGTGCCAGCAAACATGCCGGGACAGGGGCCTACCAGTACTTC. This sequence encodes CASKHAGTGAYQYF.

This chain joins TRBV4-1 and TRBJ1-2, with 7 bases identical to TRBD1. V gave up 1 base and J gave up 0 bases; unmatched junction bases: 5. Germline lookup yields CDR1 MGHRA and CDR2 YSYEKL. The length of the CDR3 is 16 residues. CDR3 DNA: TGCGCCAGCAGCCAAGCGGCCGGACAGGCTAACTATGGCTACACCTTC. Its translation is CASSQAAGQANYGYTF.